One T cell receptor (beta chain) is described in this entry. The repertoire was sequenced with immunoSEQ multiplex PCR; TCRdb's copy has only in-frame clones and lacks some. The table shows roughly 150,000 clones, with roughly 93% occurring only once. These data are taken from a study of control samples from healthy donors and cancer patients. Trimming took 5 bases from V and 0 from J, leaving 14 bases between them. The CDR3 runs to 16 residues. CDR1 is LNHDA and CDR2 is SQIVND in the germline V gene (reference sequence). The receptor's source is a man in his fifties or sixties in good health. Sequencing input: blood. The J gene is TRBJ1-5, the V gene TRBV19; D unclear. The CDR3 bases are TGTGCCAGTAGTGGAGGAAGGATCTATAGCAATCAGCCCCAGCATTTT. Protein sequence: CASSGGRIYSNQPQHF.